The TCR beta chain described here comes from a study of T cell changes during pregnancy in multiple sclerosis. CDR3 size: 14 residues. The V segment lost 6 bases and the J segment 2 bases; nucleotides outside the gene matches: 4. CDR1 is ENHRY, CDR2 SYGVKD, per germline. Libraries were prepared by immunoSEQ multiplex PCR; TCRdb keeps only in-frame clonotypes and omits some of them. The table has some 61,000 clones, roughly nine tenths seen once; the top ten hold 0.7% to 0.95%. The starting material was peripheral blood, obtained in the second trimester of pregnancy. The TCR was taken from a female donor with multiple sclerosis, enrolled in a pregnancy study. The rearrangement joins TRBV10-3 to TRBJ2-5, with 9 bases aligning to TRBD1. The CDR3 loop reads CAIRTDRGQETQYF. The CDR3 coding sequence is TGTGCCATCAGGACGGACAGGGGACAAGAGACCCAGTACTTC.